This TCR beta chain was profiled in a study of cytomegalovirus exposure and HLA in healthy donors. CDR1 LNHDA and CDR2 SQIVND come from the germline V gene (reference sequence). V lost 5 bases and J 4 bases, leaving 14 bases between the germline ends. The CDR3 covers 14 residues. Turning to this clone: Its target is unknown.

Study observations and caveats: An analysis that was carried out later associated some 17,000 TCR beta sequences with HLA alleles at 0.05 false discovery rate. Follow-up analysis later connected one missense variant in DCLRE1C with trimming of TCR beta V- and J-genes. Testing in vitro showed a few CMV-associated chains specific for CMV antigens.

The PCR ran on 60 Vbeta and 13 Jbeta primers. Sequencing used immunoSEQ multiplex PCR; TCRdb keeps in-frame clones, though not all of them. Among tens of thousands of clones listed, 81% were seen once. Sequenced: PBMCs. The TCR originated in a human donor in good health. This chain connects TRBV19 to TRBJ1-1; D unclear. CDR3 sequence (DNA): TGTGCCAGTAGTTGGCGGGGAACGGTCACTGAAGCTTTCTTT. Encoded protein: CASSWRGTVTEAFF.